Below are 11 T cell receptor beta chains sequenced from a single sample in a study of blood T cell repertoires in COVID-19. This table comes from immunoSEQ multiplex PCR, and its TCRdb copy is limited to in-frame clones, with some not included. The sample comprises about 230,000 clones, approximately 88% of which are singletons, and 27% rests with the top ten. Sequences were obtained from peripheral blood. The receptors shown here come from a middle-aged man with acute or convalescent COVID-19.

This clone was seen a few times. CDR3 DNA sequence: TGTGCCAGCAGCTTCGACTCCCCGCTGGGCTACACCTTC. Translating it yields CASSFDSPLGYTF. The chain has TRBV7-8 and TRBJ1-2; D is unresolved. Germline V gives CDR1 SGHVS, CDR2 FQNEAQ. V was pared by 3 bases and J by 8 bases, with 13 bases between. CDR3 size: 13 residues. Using reference TRBV7-8 and TRBJ1-2 for the parts outside the CDR3, the full variable domain is GAGVSQSPRYKVAKRGQDVALRCDPISGHVSLFWYQQALGQGPEFLTYFQNEAQLDKSGLPSDRFFAERPEGSVSTLKIQRTQQEDSAVYLCASSFDSPLGYTFGSGTRLTVV.

The chain has TRBV28 and TRBJ1-2; 11 bases agree with TRBD1. V trimming: 5 bases; J trimming: 6 bases; junction bases outside the gene matches: 8. The CDR3 spans 15 residues. Per germline, CDR1 MDHEN and CDR2 SYDVKM. The CDR3 protein is CASSPGQGARDGYTF. Here the CDR3 DNA reads TGTGCCAGCAGTCCCGGACAGGGGGCGAGAGATGGCTACACCTTC.

V usage is TRBV14 and J usage is TRBJ2-7; weak D call: TRBD2 (6 bases). This CDR3 has 13 amino acids. V was pared by 1 base and J by 6 bases, with 10 bases between. Germline V gene data show CDR1 as SGHDN and CDR2 as FVKESK. In DNA, the CDR3 is TGTGCCAGCAGCCAAGTCCGACTAGGCGAGCAGTACTTC. This gives the protein CASSQVRLGEQYF. Based on the CDR3 plus reference TRBV14 and TRBJ2-7, the full variable domain is EAGVTQFPSHSVIEKGQTVTLRCDPISGHDNLYWYRRVMGKEIKFLLHFVKESKQDESGMPNNRFLAERTGGTYSTLKVQPAELEDSGVYFCASSQVRLGEQYFGPGTRLTVT.

This clone was seen a handful of times. The J gene is TRBJ1-2, the V gene TRBV21-1; the D call of TRBD1 is as the table states it, not checked on the DNA. TRBV21-1 is a listed pseudogene. The CDR3 runs 19 residues. The CDR3 region is CASSRLPLGRDTSFYGYTF. The CDR3 DNA sequence: TGTGCCAGCAGCCGACTCCCATTGGGTAGGGACACCTCCTTCTATGGCTACACCTTC.

The CDR3 spells CSVEDRVSSETQYF. CDR3 nucleotides: TGCAGCGTTGAAGACAGGGTGTCGAGTGAGACCCAGTACTTC. The chain recombines TRBV29-1 with TRBJ2-5; weak D call: TRBD1 (5 bases). The CDR3 length is 14 residues. V gave up 0 bases and J gave up 5 bases, with 13 bases separating them. Germline V gene lookup returns CDR1 SQVTM and CDR2 ANQGSEA.

The chain has TRBV5-1 and TRBJ2-1; 10 nucleotides match TRBD1. Germline assignment: CDR1 SGHRS and CDR2 YFSETQ. The CDR3 runs to 15 residues. The ends lost 2 bases at V and 6 bases at J; junction bases unmatched: 5. The CDR3 nucleotides are TGCGCCAGCAGCTTCGGACAGGGGGTCGGCAATGAGCAGTTCTTC. Translation: CASSFGQGVGNEQFF. The full variable domain, its missing parts supplied by reference TRBV5-1 and TRBJ2-1, is KAGVTQTPRYLIKTRGQQVTLSCSPISGHRSVSWYQQTPGQGLQFLFEYFSETQRNKGNFPGRFSGRQFSNSRSEMNVSTLELGDSALYLCASSFGQGVGNEQFFGPGTRLTVL.

As for this clone: Other DNA variants within this sample encode the same CDR3. The rearrangement joins TRBV5-1 to TRBJ1-2; 10 positions match TRBD1. Trimming took 4 bases from V and 3 from J; bases not matched to a gene: 3. The CDR3 sequence is 14 residues long. Germline V gives CDR1 SGHRS, CDR2 YFSETQ. The CDR3 spells CASSKTGGDYGYTF. The CDR3 coding sequence is TGCGCCAGCAGCAAGACAGGGGGCGACTATGGCTACACCTTC.

The chain joins TRBV5-5 to TRBJ2-7, with 10 bases matching TRBD2. CDR1 and CDR2 (germline): SGHKS, YYEKEE (reference sequence). The CDR3 has 19 amino acids. The V gene end was trimmed by 1 base and the J gene end by 2 bases; junction bases not matched to a gene: 15. The CDR3 bases are TGTGCCAGCAGCTTGAGTCTAGCGGGAGTGGGTGTGCCCGCCTACGAGCAGTACTTC. Translated: CASSLSLAGVGVPAYEQYF.

The J gene is TRBJ2-1, the V gene TRBV7-8, with 16 bases fitting TRBD2. Germline V gene lookup returns CDR1 SGHVS and CDR2 FQNEAQ. CDR3 length: 20 residues. V was pared by 0 bases and J by 4 bases, with 9 bases of the junction left unmatched. The CDR3 sequence is CASSLATGLAGGPGYNEQFF. The CDR3 DNA sequence: TGTGCCAGCAGCTTAGCCACGGGACTAGCGGGAGGGCCGGGATACAATGAGCAGTTCTTC.

J is TRBJ1-3 and V is TRBV19, with 8 nucleotides matching TRBD1. Germline V gives CDR1 LNHDA, CDR2 SQIVND (reference sequence). The CDR3 contains 13 residues. Trimming took 7 bases from V and 2 from J; bases not matched to a gene: 1. In nucleotides, the CDR3 is TGTGCCAGTAAGACAGGGGCTGGAAACACCATATATTTT. The encoded protein is CASKTGAGNTIYF.

V is TRBV4-2 and J is TRBJ2-1; a possible D gene is TRBD2 (6 bases). CDR1 LGHNA and CDR2 YNFKEQ come from the germline V gene. The CDR3 runs to 16 residues. The V end lost 3 bases, the J end lost 4 bases, and 16 bases lay between the germline ends. The CDR3 here is CASSHPLRERYNEQFF. In DNA, the CDR3 is TGTGCCAGCAGCCATCCCCTCCGGGAGAGATACAATGAGCAGTTCTTC.